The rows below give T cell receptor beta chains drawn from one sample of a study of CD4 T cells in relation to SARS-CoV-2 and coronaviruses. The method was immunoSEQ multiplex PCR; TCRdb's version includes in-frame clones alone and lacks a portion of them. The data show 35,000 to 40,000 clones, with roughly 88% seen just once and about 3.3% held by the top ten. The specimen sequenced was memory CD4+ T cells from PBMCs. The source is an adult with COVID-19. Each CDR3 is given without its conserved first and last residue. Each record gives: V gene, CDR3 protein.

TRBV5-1	ASSLSGRGDTEAF
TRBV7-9	ASSSGAYNEQF
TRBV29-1	SVEMGQGSYEQY
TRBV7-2	ASSLAGTSGTPYEQY
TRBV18	ASSPRPGGGGTQY
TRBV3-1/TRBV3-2	ASSQANRASNGQF
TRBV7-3	ASSSTMGTATDTQY
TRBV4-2	ASSQEEDYSGATQY
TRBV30	AWSKPSGGRPSYEQY
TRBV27	ASTSISYEQY
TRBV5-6	ASSLAGGELTDTQY
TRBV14	ASSQGPQKLF
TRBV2	ASSRPGGELF
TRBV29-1	SVETGAYGYT
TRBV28	ASSPSGNTGELF
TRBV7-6	ASSLTSGSSGEKLF
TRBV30	AWSGGQGGNQPQH
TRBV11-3	ASSETGDEQY
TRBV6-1	ASSEAVGDISWAIQY
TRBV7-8	ASSSETQGQETQY
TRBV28	ASSRGGQFWLEPPLH
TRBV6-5	ASRKDPTGSYEQY
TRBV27	ASGRTGSNNEQF
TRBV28	ASSSTSGNIYEQY
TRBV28	ASRPSGGVTQPQH
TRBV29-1	SAHGNSYQETQY
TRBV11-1	ASRRLSDTQY
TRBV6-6	ASSYSGSGYNEQF
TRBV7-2	ASSLTRAVTGELF
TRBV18	ASSPTISGSYEQY
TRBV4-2	ASSPDRGVDEQY
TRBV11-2	ASSLEVGGAQPQH
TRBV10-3	AISDEGRTNTGELF
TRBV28	ASSPPTGSGANVLT